The T cell receptor beta chain described here comes from a study of T cells in Graves' hyperthyroidism and ophthalmopathy. Study in general: Peripheral blood was drawn at first diagnosis, prior to all treatment.

TCR beta CDR3 regions were amplified from RNA. The HTBI primer set served for first-round RT-PCR of the TCR CDR3. TCRdb itself ran the multiplex PCR reads through MiXCR, one entry per CDR3 protein. The profile shows 200,000 to 250,000 distinct CDR3 sequences, around 20% of them singletons. The table lists this clonotype with many counts. The CDR3 length is 14 residues. Germline CDR1 reads SNHLY; CDR2 reads FYNNEI. V lost 3 bases and J lost 1, with 6 bases in between. The sequenced material came from blood. The TCR originated in a man in his forties with Graves' hyperthyroidism. The rearrangement joins TRBV2 to TRBJ2-2, with D uncertain. CDR3 amino acids: CASSEEMNTGELFF. The CDR3 bases are TGTGCCAGCAGTGAGGAGATGAACACCGGGGAGCTGTTTTTT.